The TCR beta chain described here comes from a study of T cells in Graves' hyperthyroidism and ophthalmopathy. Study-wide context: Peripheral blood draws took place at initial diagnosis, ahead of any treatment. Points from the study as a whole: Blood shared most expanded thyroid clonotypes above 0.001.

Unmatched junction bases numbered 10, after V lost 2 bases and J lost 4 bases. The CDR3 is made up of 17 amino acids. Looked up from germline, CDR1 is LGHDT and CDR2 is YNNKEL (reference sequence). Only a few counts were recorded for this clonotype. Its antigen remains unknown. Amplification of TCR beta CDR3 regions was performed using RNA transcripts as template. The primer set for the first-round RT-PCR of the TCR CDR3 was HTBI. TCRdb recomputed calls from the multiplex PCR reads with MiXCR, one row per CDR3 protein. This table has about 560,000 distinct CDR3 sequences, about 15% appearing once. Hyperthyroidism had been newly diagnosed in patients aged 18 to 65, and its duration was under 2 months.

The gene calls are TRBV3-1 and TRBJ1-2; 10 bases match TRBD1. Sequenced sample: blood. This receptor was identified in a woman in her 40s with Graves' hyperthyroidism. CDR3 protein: CASSQNTPGQGIYGYTF. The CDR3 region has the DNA TGTGCCAGCAGCCAAAATACTCCGGGACAGGGGATCTATGGCTACACCTTC. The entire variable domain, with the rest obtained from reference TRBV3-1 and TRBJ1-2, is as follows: DTAVSQTPKYLVTQMGNDKSIKCEQNLGHDTMYWYKQDSKKFLKIMFSYNNKELIINETVPNRFSPKSPDKAHLNLHINSLELGDSAVYFCASSQNTPGQGIYGYTFGSGTRLTVV.